Presented here are 5 T cell receptor beta chains from one specimen sequenced in a study of CD8+ T cells in alopecia areata (dated by TCRdb to 2017 to 2018). Library preparation used the immunoSEQ multiplex PCR assay. RNA was extracted from all samples and reverse transcribed into cDNA as template for TCR sequencing. TCRdb took this table from immuneACCESS and kept in-frame rearrangements with V and J called. Such tables lack part of the clones; where checked against another copy, unresolved V genes explain under half of the gap, and the rest is unexplained. Present in this sample are 80,000 to 100,000 clones, 41% of which were seen just once. Of the sample, around 1.5% is held by the ten largest clones. Sequenced: CD4+ T cells sorted from blood. The source of these receptors is a human donor with alopecia areata.

The J gene is TRBJ2-2, the V gene TRBV5-4; unclear D gene. In germline, CDR1 is SGHNT, CDR2 YYREEE (reference sequence). The CDR3 runs 14 residues. With 0 bases removed from V and 4 bases from J, the gap between germline ends came to 7 bases. The DNA of the CDR3 is TGTGCCAGCAGCTTGGGGTCCCCCACCGGGGAGCTGTTTTTT. It translates to CASSLGSPTGELFF.

This chain connects TRBV2 to TRBJ2-5; D remains unclear. Trimming took 6 bases from V and 5 from J, leaving 7 bases between them. Per germline, CDR1 SNHLY and CDR2 FYNNEI. The CDR3 loop spans 11 amino acids. The CDR3 DNA reads TGTGCCAGCAGGCCCGGGGAGACCCAGTACTTC. Translation: CASRPGETQYF.

The genes are TRBV7-8 and TRBJ2-5; TRBD2 aligns across 9 bases. The germline V gene encodes CDR1 SGHVS and CDR2 FQNEAQ. The CDR3 loop spans 19 amino acids. Losses at the gene ends were 0 bases for V and 5 bases for J; bases not matched to a gene: 16. The DNA for the CDR3 is TGTGCCAGCAGCTTAGCCCCGAGGAGTCGAGCGGGGGGCATCGAGACCCAGTACTTC. Translating it yields CASSLAPRSRAGGIETQYF.

This clone has more than one count but fewer than ten. The chain recombines TRBV29-1 with TRBJ2-3, with D perhaps matching TRBD2 (6 bases). The germline CDR1 and CDR2 sequences are SQVTM and ANQGSEA. This CDR3 has 13 residues. The V end was cut by 7 bases, the J end by 7 bases, with 18 bases between. CDR3 amino acids: CSARLLAGNTQYF. CDR3 sequence (DNA): TGCAGCGCCCGCCTCCTCGCGGGGAATACGCAGTATTTT.

This clone has a handful of counts. This rearrangement joins TRBV6-6 to TRBJ1-5; no clear D. In germline, CDR1 is MNHNY, CDR2 SVGAGI (reference sequence). V lost 7 bases and J 5 bases, leaving 15 bases between the germline ends. The CDR3 length is 14 residues. In DNA form, the CDR3 reads TGTGCCAGCACTTCTAGGATAGTAGATCAGCCCCAGCATTTT. Residues: CASTSRIVDQPQHF.